This T cell receptor beta chain was identified in a study of human T cells and chemical hapten exposure. As for the study in general: The sensitizing agent was 2% DPC, placed on about 2 cm by about 2 cm of upper inner arm skin.

This clonotype appeared many times. TCRdb called the RACE reads again in MiXCR, with one record for every CDR3 protein. The sample lists over 100,000 distinct CDR3 sequences; approximately 11% were seen once. This sample's time point: patch test 3, about 24 weeks after DPC sensitization. Treatment defined: therapeutic diphenylcyclopropenone sensitization with weekly scalp DPC. CDR1 is DFQATT, CDR2 SNEGSKA, per germline (reference sequence). CDR3 length: 16 amino acids. V was clipped by 1 base and J by 0 bases, with 12 bases between them. The input for sequencing was whole blood, taken in connection with sensitization to the hapten diphenylcyclopropenone (DPC). The chain employs TRBV20-1 and TRBJ1-4, with D unresolved. This receptor was taken from a woman aged 50 to 60 with alopecia areata. Some clones in this sample may be carry-over from other donors' samples. The CDR3 loop reads CSARGRIFATNEKLFF. As DNA, the CDR3 is TGCAGTGCTAGAGGACGGATATTTGCAACTAATGAAAAACTGTTTTTT.